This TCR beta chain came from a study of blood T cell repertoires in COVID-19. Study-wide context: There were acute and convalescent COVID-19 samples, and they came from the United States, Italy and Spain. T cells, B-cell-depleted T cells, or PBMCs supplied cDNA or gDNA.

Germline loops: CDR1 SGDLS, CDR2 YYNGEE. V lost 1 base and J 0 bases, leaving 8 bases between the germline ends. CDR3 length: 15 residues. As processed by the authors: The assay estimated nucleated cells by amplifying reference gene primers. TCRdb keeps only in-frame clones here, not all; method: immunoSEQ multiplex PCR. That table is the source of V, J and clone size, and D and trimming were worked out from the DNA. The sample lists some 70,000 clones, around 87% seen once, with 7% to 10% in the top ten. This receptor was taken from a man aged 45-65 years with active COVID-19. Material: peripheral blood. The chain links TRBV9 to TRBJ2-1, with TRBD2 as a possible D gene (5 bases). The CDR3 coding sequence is TGTGCCAGCAGCGTAATCGGAGGCTCCTACAATGAGCAGTTCTTC. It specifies CASSVIGGSYNEQFF.